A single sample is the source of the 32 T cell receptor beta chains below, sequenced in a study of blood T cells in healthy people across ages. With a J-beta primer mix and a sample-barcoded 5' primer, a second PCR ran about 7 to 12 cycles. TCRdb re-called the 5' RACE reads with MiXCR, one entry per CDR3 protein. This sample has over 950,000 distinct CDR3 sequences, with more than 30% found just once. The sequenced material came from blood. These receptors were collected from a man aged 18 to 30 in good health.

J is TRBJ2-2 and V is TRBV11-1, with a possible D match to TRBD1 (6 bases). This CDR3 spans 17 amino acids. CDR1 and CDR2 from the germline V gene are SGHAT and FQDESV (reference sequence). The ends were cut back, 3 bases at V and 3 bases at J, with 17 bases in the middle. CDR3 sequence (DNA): TGTGCCAGCAGCTTGGAGATGACAGGAGTTTACACCGGGGAGCTGTTTTTT. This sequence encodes CASSLEMTGVYTGELFF.

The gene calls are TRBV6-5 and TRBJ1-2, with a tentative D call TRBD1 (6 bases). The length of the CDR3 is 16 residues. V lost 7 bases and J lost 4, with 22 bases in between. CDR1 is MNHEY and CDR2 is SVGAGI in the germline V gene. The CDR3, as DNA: TGTGCCAGCAATCCTCTCGGGGGGCGGGTTCTCTATGGCTACACCTTC. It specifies CASNPLGGRVLYGYTF.

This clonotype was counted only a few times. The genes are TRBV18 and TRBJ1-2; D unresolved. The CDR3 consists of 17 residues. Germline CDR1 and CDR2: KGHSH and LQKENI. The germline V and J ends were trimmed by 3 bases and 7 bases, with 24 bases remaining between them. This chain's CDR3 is CASSPIRELGSSGGYTF. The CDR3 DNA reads TGTGCCAGCTCACCTATACGGGAGTTGGGAAGCAGTGGTGGCTACACCTTC.

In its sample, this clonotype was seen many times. For the CDR3, the DNA is TGCGCCAGCAGCCAAGATTACCAGTCCGACACAGATACGCAGTATTTT. Translation gives CASSQDYQSDTDTQYF. The chain is built from TRBV4-3 and TRBJ2-3; D gene uncertain. Germline V gene lookup returns CDR1 LGHNA and CDR2 YSLEER. Trimming took 0 bases from V and 2 from J, leaving 12 bases between them. This CDR3 contains 16 residues.

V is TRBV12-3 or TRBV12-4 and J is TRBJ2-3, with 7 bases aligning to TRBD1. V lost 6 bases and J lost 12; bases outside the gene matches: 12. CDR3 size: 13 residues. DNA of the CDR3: TGTGCCAGCAGCGCGACATTCGGGACAGCACAGTATTTT. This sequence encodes CASSATFGTAQYF.

CDR3 sequence reads: CASSYSWDVSLNTEAFF. The CDR3 bases are TGTGCCAGCAGTTACTCCTGGGACGTCTCCCTAAACACTGAAGCTTTCTTT. The V call is TRBV6-2 or TRBV6-3, the J call TRBJ1-1; TRBD1 might be the D (5 bases). CDR1 and CDR2 (germline): MNHEY, SVGEGT. Between the trimmed V and J ends, which lost 0 bases and 2 bases, there was a span of 16 bases. The CDR3 covers 17 residues.

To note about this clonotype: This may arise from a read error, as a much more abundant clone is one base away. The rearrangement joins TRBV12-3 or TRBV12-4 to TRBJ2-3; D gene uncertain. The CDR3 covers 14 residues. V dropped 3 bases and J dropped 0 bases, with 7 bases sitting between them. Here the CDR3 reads CASSLGFSTDTQYF. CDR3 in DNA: TGTGCCAGCAGTTTGGGGTTTAGCACAGATACGCAGTATTTT.

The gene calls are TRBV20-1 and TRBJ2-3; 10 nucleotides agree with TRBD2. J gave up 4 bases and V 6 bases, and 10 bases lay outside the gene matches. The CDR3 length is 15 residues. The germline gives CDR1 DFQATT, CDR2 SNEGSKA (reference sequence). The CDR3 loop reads CSATRTSGAADTQYF. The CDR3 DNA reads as TGCAGTGCAACCCGAACTAGCGGGGCCGCAGATACGCAGTATTTT.

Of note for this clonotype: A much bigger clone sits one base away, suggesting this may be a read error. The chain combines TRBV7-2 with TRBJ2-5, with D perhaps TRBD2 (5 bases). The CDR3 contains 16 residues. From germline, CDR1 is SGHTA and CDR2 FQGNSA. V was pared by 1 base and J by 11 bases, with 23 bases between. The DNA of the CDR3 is TGTGCCAGCAGCTTAGATCCGGGGAGCTCCTACAATGAGCAGTACTTC. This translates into CASSLDPGSSYNEQYF.

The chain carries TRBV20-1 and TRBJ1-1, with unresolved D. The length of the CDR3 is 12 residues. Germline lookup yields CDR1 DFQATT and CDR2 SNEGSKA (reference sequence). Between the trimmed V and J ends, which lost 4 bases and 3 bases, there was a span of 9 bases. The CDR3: CSANDGDTEAFF. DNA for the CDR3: TGCAGTGCTAATGACGGAGACACTGAAGCTTTCTTT.

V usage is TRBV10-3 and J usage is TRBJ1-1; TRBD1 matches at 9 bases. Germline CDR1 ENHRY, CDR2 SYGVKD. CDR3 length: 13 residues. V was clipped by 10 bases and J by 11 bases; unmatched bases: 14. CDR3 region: CATTLTGGSGAFF. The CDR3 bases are TGTGCCACCACCTTAACAGGGGGCAGTGGGGCTTTCTTT.

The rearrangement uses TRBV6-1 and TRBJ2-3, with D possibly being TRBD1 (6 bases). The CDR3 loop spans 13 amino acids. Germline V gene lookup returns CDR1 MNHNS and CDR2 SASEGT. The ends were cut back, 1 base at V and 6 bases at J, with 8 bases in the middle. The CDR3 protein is CASSEGGQDTQYF. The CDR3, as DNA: TGTGCCAGCAGTGAAGGGGGGCAGGATACGCAGTATTTT.

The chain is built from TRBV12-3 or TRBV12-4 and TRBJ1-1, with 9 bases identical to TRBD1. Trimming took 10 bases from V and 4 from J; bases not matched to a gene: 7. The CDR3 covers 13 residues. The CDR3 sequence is CATSTGGGTEAFF. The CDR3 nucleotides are TGTGCCACGTCTACAGGGGGCGGCACTGAAGCTTTCTTT.

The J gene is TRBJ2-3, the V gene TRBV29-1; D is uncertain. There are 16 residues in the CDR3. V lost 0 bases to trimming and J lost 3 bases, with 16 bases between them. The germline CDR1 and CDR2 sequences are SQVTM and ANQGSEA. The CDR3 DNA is TGCAGCGTTGAAGATCTACCCCACGCCCCTACAGATACGCAGTATTTT. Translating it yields CSVEDLPHAPTDTQYF.

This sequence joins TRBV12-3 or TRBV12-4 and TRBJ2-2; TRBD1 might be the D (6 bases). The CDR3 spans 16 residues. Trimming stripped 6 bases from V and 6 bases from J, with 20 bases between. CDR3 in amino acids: CASRTVLPGVPGELFF. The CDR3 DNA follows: TGTGCCAGCAGAACTGTACTTCCAGGGGTCCCCGGGGAGCTGTTTTTT.

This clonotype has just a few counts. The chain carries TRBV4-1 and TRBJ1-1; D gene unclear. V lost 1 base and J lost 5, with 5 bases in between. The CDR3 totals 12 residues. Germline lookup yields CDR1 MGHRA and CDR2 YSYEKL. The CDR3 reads CASSQGETEAFF. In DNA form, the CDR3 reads TGCGCCAGCAGCCAAGGGGAGACTGAAGCTTTCTTT.

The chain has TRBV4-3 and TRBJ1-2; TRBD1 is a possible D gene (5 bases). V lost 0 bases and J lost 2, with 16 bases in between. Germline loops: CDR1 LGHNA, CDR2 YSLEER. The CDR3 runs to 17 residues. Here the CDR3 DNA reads TGCGCCAGCAGCCAAGATTTGGCAGGGAGTCTGAACTATGGCTACACCTTC. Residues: CASSQDLAGSLNYGYTF.

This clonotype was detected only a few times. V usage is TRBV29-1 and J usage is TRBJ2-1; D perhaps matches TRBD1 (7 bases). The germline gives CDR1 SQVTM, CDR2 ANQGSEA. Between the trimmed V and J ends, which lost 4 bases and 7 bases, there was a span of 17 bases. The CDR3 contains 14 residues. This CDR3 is CSVGRRGRGNEQFF. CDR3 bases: TGCAGCGTTGGAAGGAGGGGGCGAGGGAATGAGCAGTTCTTC.

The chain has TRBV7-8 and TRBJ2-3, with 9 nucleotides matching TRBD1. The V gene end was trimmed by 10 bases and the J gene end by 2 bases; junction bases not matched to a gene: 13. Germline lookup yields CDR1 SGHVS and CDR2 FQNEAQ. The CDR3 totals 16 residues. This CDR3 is CATDRRDRDFTDTQYF. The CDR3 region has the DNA TGTGCCACCGATCGCCGGGACAGGGATTTCACAGATACGCAGTATTTT. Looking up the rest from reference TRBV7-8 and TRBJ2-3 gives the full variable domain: GAGVSQSPRYKVAKRGQDVALRCDPISGHVSLFWYQQALGQGPEFLTYFQNEAQLDKSGLPSDRFFAERPEGSVSTLKIQRTQQEDSAVYLCATDRRDRDFTDTQYFGPGTRLTVL.

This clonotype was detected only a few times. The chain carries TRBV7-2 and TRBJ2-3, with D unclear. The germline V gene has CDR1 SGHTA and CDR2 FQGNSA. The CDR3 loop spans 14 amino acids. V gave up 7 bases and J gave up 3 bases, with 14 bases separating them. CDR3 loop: CASIILSNTDTQYF. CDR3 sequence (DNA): TGTGCCAGCATCATTCTATCGAATACAGATACGCAGTATTTT.

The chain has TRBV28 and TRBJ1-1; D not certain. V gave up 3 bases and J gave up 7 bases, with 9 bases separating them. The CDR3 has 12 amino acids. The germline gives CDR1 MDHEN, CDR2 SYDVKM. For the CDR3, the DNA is TGTGCCAGCAGTTTGGAAGGATTTGAAGCTTTCTTT. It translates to CASSLEGFEAFF.

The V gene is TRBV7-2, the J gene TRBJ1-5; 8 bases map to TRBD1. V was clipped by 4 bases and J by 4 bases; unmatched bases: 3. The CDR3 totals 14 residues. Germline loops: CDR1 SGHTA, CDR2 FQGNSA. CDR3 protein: CASSYRQGNQPQHF. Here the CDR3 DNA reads TGTGCCAGCAGCTACAGACAGGGGAATCAGCCCCAGCATTTT. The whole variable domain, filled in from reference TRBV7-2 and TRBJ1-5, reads GAGVSQSPSNKVTEKGKDVELRCDPISGHTALYWYRQSLGQGLEFLIYFQGNSAPDKSGLPSDRFSAERTGGSVSTLTIQRTQQEDSAVYLCASSYRQGNQPQHFGDGTRLSIL.

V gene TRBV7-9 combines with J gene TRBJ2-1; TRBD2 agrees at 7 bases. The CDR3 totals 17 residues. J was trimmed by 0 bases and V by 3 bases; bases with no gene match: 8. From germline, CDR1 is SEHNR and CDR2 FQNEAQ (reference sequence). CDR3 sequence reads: CASSFLSSGSSYNEQFF. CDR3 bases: TGTGCCAGCAGCTTCTTATCTAGCGGTTCCTCCTACAATGAGCAGTTCTTC.

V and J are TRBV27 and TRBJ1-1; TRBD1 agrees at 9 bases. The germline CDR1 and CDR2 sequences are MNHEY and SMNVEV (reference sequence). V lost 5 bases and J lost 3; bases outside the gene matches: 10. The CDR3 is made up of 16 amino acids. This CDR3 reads CASSAPGQGVHTEAFF. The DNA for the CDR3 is TGTGCCAGCAGTGCACCGGGACAGGGTGTCCACACTGAAGCTTTCTTT.

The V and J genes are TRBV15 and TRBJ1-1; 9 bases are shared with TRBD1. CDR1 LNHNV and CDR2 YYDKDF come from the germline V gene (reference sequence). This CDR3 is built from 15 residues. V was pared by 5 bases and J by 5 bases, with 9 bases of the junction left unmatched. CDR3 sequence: CATSETGQGRTEAFF. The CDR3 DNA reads TGTGCCACCAGCGAGACGGGACAGGGAAGAACTGAAGCTTTCTTT.

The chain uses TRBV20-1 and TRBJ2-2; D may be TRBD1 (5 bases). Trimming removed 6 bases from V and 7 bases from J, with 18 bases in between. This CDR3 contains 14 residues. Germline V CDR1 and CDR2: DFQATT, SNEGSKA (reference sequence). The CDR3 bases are TGCAGTGCCTGGGGCAGGGATAGAATCGGGGAGCTGTTTTTT. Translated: CSAWGRDRIGELFF.

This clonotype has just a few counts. CDR3 in DNA: TGTGCCAGCAGCCAAGCAGATTCTTCCTACAATGAGCAGTTCTTC. Translated, it gives CASSQADSSYNEQFF. The chain joins TRBV4-2 to TRBJ2-1; D is uncertain. Germline CDR1 LGHNA, CDR2 YNFKEQ. Between the trimmed V and J ends, which lost 1 base and 1 base, there was a span of 8 bases. The CDR3 is 15 amino acids.

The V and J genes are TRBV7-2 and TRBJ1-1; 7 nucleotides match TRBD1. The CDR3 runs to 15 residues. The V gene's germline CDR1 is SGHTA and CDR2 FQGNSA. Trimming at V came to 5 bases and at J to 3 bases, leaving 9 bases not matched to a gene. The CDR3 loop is CASSRRPTGYTEAFF. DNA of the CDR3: TGTGCCAGCAGCCGCCGCCCGACAGGGTACACTGAAGCTTTCTTT.

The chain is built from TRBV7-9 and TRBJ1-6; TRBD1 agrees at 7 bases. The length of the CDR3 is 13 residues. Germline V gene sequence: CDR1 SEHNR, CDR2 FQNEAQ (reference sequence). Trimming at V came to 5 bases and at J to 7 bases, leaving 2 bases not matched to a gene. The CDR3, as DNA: TGTGCCAGCAGCCAGGGACAGAATTCACCCCTCCACTTT. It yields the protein CASSQGQNSPLHF. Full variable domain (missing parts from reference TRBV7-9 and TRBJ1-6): DTGVSQNPRHKITKRGQNVTFRCDPISEHNRLYWYRQTLGQGPEFLTYFQNEAQLEKSRLLSDRFSAERPKGSFSTLEIQRTEQGDSAMYLCASSQGQNSPLHFGNGTRLTVT.

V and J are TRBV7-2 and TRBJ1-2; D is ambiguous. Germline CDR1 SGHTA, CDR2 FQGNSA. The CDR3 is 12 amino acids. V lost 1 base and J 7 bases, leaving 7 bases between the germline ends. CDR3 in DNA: TGTGCCAGCAGCTTAGATGCGGGTGGCTACACCTTC. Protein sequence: CASSLDAGGYTF.

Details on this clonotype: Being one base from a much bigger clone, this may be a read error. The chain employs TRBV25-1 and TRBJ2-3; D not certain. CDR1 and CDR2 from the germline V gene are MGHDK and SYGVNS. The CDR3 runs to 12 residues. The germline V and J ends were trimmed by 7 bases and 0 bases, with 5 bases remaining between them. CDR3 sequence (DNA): TGTGCCAGCACCGAGAGCACAGATACGCAGTATTTT. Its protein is CASTESTDTQYF.

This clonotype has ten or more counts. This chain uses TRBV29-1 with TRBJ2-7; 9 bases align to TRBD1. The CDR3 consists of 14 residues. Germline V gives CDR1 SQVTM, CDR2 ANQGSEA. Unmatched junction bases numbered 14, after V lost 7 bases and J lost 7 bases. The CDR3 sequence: CSGGPGTGPVEQYF. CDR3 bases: TGCAGCGGTGGACCCGGGACAGGGCCTGTAGAGCAGTACTTC.